This TCR beta chain was sequenced for a study of cytomegalovirus exposure and HLA in healthy donors. The PCR made use of 60 Vbeta and 13 Jbeta primers. Some clones are missing from TCRdb's copy, which holds only in-frame ones; the method was immunoSEQ multiplex PCR. The sample contains around 150,000 clones, 79% of which appear only once. Those who donated were healthy bone marrow donors. Sequencing was done on a sample of PBMCs. The TCR originated in a man in his fifties or sixties in good health and CMV-seropositive.

In nucleotides, the CDR3 is TGTGCCAGCAGCTTGCGGCCTAGCGGTGGAACAGATACGCAGTATTTT. Residues: CASSLRPSGGTDTQYF. V and J are TRBV7-9 and TRBJ2-3; 7 bases agree with TRBD2. The germline CDR1 and CDR2 sequences are SEHNR and FQNEAQ (reference sequence). The trim removed 3 bases at V and 3 bases at J, leaving 9 bases unmatched. The CDR3 consists of 16 residues.